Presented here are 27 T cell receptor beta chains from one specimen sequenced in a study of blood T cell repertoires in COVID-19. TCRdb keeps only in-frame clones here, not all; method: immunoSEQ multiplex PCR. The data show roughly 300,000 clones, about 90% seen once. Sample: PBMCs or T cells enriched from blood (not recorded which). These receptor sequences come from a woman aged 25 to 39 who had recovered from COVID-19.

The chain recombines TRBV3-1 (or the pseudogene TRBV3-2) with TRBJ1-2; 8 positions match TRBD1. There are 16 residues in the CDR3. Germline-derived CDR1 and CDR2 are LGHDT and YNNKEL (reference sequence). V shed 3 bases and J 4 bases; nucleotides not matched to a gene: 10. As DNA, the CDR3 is TGTGCCAGCAGCCAGAGCGACAGGGGTCTGAGCTATGGCTACACCTTC. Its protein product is CASSQSDRGLSYGYTF.

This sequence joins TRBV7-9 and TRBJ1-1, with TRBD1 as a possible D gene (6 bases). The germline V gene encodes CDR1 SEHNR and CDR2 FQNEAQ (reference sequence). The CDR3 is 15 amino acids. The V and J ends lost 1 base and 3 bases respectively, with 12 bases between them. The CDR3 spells CASSLEWEGDTEAFF. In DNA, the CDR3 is TGTGCCAGCAGCTTAGAGTGGGAGGGGGACACTGAAGCTTTCTTT.

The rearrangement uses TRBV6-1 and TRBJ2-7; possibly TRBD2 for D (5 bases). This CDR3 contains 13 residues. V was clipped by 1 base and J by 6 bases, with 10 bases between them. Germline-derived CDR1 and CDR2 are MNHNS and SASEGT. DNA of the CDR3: TGTGCCAGCAGTGAAGAACTAGATGGCGAGCAGTACTTC. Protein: CASSEELDGEQYF.

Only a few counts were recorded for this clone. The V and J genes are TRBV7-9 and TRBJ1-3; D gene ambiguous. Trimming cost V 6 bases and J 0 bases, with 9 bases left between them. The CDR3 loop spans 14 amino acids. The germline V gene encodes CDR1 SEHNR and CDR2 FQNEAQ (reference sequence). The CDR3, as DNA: TGTGCCAGCAGGGCGGGAAGCTCTGGAAACACCATATATTTT. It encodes CASRAGSSGNTIYF.

In DNA form, the CDR3 reads TGTGCCAGCAGCTTAGCGGGGGCCCGAGGGGGGTATTTT. Encoded protein: CASSLAGARGGYF. This sequence joins TRBV7-9 and TRBJ2-3, with D possibly being TRBD1 (6 bases). Germline CDR1 is SEHNR and CDR2 is FQNEAQ (reference sequence). Between the trimmed V and J ends, which lost 0 bases and 14 bases, there was a span of 15 bases. The CDR3 runs 13 residues.

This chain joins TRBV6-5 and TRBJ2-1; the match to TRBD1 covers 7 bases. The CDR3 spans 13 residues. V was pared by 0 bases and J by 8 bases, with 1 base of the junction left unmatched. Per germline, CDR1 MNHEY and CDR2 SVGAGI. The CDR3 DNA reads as TGTGCCAGCAGTTACTCAACAGGGGATGAGCAGTTCTTC. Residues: CASSYSTGDEQFF.

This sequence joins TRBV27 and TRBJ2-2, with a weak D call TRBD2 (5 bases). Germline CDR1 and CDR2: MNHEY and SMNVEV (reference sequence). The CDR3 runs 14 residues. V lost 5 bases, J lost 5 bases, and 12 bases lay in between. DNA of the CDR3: TGTGCCAGCAGTCAAGGGAGAACTACCGGGGAGCTGTTTTTT. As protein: CASSQGRTTGELFF.

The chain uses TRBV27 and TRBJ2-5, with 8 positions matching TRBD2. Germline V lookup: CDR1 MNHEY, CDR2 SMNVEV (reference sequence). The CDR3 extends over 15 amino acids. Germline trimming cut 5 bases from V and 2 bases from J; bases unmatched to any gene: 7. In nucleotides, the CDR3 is TGTGCCAGCAGTCAAAATAGCGGGGTACAAGAGACCCAGTACTTC. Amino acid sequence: CASSQNSGVQETQYF.

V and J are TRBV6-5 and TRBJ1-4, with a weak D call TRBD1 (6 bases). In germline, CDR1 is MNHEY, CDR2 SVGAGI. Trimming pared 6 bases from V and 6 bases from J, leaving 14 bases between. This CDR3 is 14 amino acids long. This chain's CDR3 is CASRSGEVDEKLFF. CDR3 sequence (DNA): TGTGCCAGCAGGTCAGGGGAAGTCGATGAAAAACTGTTTTTT.

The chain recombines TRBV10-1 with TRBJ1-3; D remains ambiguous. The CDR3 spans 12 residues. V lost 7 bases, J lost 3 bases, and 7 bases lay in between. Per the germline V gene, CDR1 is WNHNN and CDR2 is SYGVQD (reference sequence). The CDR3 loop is CASTRDGNTIYF. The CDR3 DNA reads TGCGCCAGCACCCGCGATGGAAACACCATATATTTT.

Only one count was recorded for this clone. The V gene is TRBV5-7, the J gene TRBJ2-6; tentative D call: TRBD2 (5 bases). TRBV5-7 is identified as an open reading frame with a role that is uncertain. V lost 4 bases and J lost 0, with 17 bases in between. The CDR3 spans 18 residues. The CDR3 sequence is CASSEEGRLSSGANVLTF. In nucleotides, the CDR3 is TGTGCCAGCAGCGAAGAGGGCAGACTAAGCTCTGGGGCCAACGTCCTGACTTTC.

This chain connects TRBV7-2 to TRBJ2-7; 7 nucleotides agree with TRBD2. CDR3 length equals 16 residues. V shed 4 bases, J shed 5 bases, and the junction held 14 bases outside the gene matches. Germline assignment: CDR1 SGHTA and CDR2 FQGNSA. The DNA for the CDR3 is TGTGCCAGCAGCTCCTCCCAGCGGGAACCGAGAAACGAGCAGTACTTC. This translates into CASSSSQREPRNEQYF.

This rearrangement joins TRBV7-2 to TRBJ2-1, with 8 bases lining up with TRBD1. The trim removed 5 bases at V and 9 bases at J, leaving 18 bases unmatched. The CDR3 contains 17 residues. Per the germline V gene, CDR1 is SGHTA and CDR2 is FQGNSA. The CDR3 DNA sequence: TGTGCCAGCAGCCCCCCGAAGGGCAGGGGGCCCCTCAGTGAGCAGTTCTTC. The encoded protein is CASSPPKGRGPLSEQFF.

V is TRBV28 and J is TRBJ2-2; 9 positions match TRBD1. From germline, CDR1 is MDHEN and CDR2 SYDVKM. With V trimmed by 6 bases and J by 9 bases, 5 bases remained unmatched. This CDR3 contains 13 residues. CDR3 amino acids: CASRQGAVRELFF. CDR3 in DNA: TGTGCCAGCAGACAGGGGGCAGTGAGGGAGCTGTTTTTT.

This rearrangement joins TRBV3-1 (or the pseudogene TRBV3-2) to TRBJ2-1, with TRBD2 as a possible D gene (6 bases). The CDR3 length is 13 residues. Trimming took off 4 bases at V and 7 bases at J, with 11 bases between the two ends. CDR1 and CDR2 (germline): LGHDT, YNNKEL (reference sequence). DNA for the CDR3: TGTGCCAGCAGCCCACTGGGGGGTAATGAGCAGTTCTTC. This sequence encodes CASSPLGGNEQFF.

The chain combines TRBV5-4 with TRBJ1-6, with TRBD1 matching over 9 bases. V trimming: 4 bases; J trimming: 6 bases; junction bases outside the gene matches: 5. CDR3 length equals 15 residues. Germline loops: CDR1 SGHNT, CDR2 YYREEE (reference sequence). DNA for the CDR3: TGTGCCAGCAGCCAGACAGGGGGTCGTAATTCACCCCTCCACTTT. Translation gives CASSQTGGRNSPLHF.

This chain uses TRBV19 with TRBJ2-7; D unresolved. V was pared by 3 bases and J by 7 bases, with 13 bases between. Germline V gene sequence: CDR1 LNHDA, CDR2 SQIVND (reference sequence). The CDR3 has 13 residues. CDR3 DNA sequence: TGTGCCAGTAGTATCTCTCAGGTAGGAGAGCAGTACTTC. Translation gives CASSISQVGEQYF.

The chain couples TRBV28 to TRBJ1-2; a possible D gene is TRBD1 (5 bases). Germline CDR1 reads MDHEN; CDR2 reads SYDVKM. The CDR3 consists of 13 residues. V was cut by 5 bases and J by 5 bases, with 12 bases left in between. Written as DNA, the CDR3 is TGTGCCAGCAGTCCCCGGGCAGGGTATGGCTACACCTTC. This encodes CASSPRAGYGYTF.

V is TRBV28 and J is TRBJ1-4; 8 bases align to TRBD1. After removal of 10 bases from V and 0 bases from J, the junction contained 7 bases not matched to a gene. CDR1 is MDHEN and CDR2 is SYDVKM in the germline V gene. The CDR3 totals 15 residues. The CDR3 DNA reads TGTGCCACCGGGACAGGCACAACAACTAATGAAAAACTGTTTTTT. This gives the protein CATGTGTTTNEKLFF. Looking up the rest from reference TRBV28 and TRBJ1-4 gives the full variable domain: DVKVTQSSRYLVKRTGEKVFLECVQDMDHENMFWYRQDPGLGLRLIYFSYDVKMKEKGDIPEGYSVSREKKERFSLILESASTNQTSMYLCATGTGTTTNEKLFFGSGTQLSVL.

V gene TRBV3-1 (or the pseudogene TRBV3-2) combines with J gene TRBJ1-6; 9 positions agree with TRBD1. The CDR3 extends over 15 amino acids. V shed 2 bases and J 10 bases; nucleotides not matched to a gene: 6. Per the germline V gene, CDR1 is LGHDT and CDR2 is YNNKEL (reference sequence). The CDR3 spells CASSQRTGVGSPLHF. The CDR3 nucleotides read TGTGCCAGCAGCCAAAGGACAGGGGTTGGGTCACCCCTCCACTTT.

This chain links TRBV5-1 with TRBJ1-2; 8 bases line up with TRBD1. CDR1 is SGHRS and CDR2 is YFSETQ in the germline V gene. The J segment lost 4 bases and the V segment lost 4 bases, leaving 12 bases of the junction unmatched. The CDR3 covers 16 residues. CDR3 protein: CASSPTTQGAGYGYTF. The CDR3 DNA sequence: TGCGCCAGCAGCCCAACGACCCAGGGGGCTGGCTATGGCTACACCTTC.

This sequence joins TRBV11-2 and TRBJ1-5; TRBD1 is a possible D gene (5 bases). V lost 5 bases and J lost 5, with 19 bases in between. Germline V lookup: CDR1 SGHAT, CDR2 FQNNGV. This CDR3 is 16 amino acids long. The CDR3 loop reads CASSPDIGIVDQPQHF. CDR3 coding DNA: TGTGCCAGCAGCCCGGACATCGGTATAGTTGATCAGCCCCAGCATTTT.

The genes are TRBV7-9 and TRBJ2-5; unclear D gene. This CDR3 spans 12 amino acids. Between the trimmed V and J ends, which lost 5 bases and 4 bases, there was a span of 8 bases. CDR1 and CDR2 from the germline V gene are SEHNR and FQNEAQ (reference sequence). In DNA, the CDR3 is TGTGCCAGCAGCCTATCCCCAGAGACCCAGTACTTC. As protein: CASSLSPETQYF. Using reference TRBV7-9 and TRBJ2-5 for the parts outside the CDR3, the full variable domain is DTGVSQNPRHKITKRGQNVTFRCDPISEHNRLYWYRQTLGQGPEFLTYFQNEAQLEKSRLLSDRFSAERPKGSFSTLEIQRTEQGDSAMYLCASSLSPETQYFGPGTRLLVL.

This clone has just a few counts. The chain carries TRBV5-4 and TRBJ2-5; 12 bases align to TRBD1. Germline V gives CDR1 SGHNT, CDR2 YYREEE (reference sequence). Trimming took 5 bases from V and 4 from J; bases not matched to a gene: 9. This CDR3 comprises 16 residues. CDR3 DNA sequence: TGTGCCAGCAGTCAACCGGGACAGGGGGCCTCAGAGACCCAGTACTTC. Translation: CASSQPGQGASETQYF.

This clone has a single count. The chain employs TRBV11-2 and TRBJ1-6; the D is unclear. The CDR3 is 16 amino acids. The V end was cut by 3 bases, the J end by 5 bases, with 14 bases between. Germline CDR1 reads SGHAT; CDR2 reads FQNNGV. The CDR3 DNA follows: TGTGCCAGCAGCTTTAGAGGGCGTCTAAATAATTCACCCCTCCACTTT. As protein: CASSFRGRLNNSPLHF.

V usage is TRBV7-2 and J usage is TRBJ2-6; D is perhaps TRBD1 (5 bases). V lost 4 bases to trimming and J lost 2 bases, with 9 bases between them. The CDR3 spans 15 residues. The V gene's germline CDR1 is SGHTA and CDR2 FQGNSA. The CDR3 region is CASSSAGTGANVLTF. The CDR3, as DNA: TGTGCCAGCAGCTCCGCAGGGACTGGGGCCAACGTCCTGACTTTC.

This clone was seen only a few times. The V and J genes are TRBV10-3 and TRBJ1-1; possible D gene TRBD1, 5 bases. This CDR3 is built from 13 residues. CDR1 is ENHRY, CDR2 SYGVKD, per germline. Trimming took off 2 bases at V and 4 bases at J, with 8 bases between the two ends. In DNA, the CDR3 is TGTGCCATCAGTGAGGGGGACTTCACTGAAGCTTTCTTT. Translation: CAISEGDFTEAFF.